A single sample gave rise to the 20 T cell receptor beta chains below, sequenced in a study of T cell responses to AZD1222 COVID-19 vaccine. Sequenced by immunoSEQ multiplex PCR; TCRdb stores in-frame clones only, minus some. The sample consists of approximately 110,000 clones, around 82% of them appearing once. Sequencing was performed on peripheral blood, taken on day 0 of AZD1222 vaccination. All receptors come from an adult in good health.

The chain joins TRBV2 to TRBJ1-5, with unresolved D. This CDR3 is 14 amino acids long. Germline values: CDR1 SNHLY, CDR2 FYNNEI. V was shortened by 8 bases and J by 2 bases, with 13 bases between the two germline ends. CDR3 sequence: CASASLGGNQPQHF. CDR3 sequence (DNA): TGTGCCAGCGCGTCCCTCGGGGGCAATCAGCCCCAGCATTTT.

The chain couples TRBV15 to TRBJ1-2, with TRBD1 identical over 8 bases. V shed 1 base, J shed 5 bases, and the junction held 6 bases outside the gene matches. The CDR3 covers 15 residues. The V gene's germline CDR1 is LNHNV and CDR2 YYDKDF (reference sequence). CDR3 nucleotide sequence: TGTGCCACCAGCAGAGGACTGACAGGGGATTATGGCTACACCTTC. Its translation: CATSRGLTGDYGYTF.

This clone occurred once. The chain has TRBV3-1 (or the pseudogene TRBV3-2) and TRBJ2-5; the D is unclear. With 3 bases removed from V and 4 bases from J, the gap between germline ends came to 12 bases. Germline loops: CDR1 LGHDT, CDR2 YNNKEL (reference sequence). The CDR3 sequence is 14 residues long. The CDR3 here is CASSQVVGPETQYF. DNA of the CDR3: TGTGCCAGCAGCCAGGTGGTGGGTCCAGAGACCCAGTACTTC.

V is TRBV28 and J is TRBJ1-5; D is ambiguous. The CDR3 length is 12 residues. The V and J ends lost 10 bases and 5 bases respectively, with 12 bases between them. Germline values: CDR1 MDHEN, CDR2 SYDVKM. The CDR3 DNA reads TGTGCCACACGCCGGGGTGATCAGCCCCAGCATTTT. Protein sequence: CATRRGDQPQHF.

This chain joins TRBV7-2 and TRBJ1-2; no clear D. V lost 1 base, J lost 5 bases, and 11 bases lay in between. CDR3 size: 14 residues. Germline loops: CDR1 SGHTA, CDR2 FQGNSA. The CDR3 DNA is TGTGCCAGCAGCTTAGGCGGGTCTGGGTATGGCTACACCTTC. Its translation is CASSLGGSGYGYTF.

The chain uses TRBV6-4 and TRBJ2-2; D call uncertain. The CDR3 length is 13 residues. V gave up 0 bases and J gave up 6 bases, with 5 bases separating them. Per the germline V gene, CDR1 is MRHNA and CDR2 is SNTAGT. In DNA, the CDR3 is TGTGCCAGCAGTGACTCATCAGCCGGGGAGCTGTTTTTT. It is translated as CASSDSSAGELFF.

This clone was recorded a few times. The chain recombines TRBV20-1 with TRBJ1-1; no clear D gene. CDR3 length: 11 residues. V dropped 3 bases and J dropped 4 bases, with 6 bases sitting between them. CDR1 and CDR2 from the germline V gene are DFQATT and SNEGSKA (reference sequence). This CDR3 is CSASDPTEAFF. CDR3 sequence (DNA): TGCAGTGCTAGTGACCCCACTGAAGCTTTCTTT.

This chain uses TRBV27 with TRBJ2-5; a weak D match, TRBD2 (7 bases). Germline CDR1 and CDR2: MNHEY and SMNVEV (reference sequence). The length of the CDR3 is 15 residues. V lost 1 base and J 5 bases, leaving 14 bases between the germline ends. The CDR3 bases are TGTGCCAGCAGTTTATGGGCGGGGGCCGGGGAGACCCAGTACTTC. The encoded protein is CASSLWAGAGETQYF.

This clone appeared a few times. The chain has TRBV9 and TRBJ2-2; D gene unclear. V was shortened by 1 base and J by 4 bases, with 11 bases between the two germline ends. The CDR3 covers 15 residues. Germline V CDR1 and CDR2: SGDLS, YYNGEE. The DNA of the CDR3 is TGTGCCAGCAGCGTAAGTGGGAAACCCACCGGGGAGCTGTTTTTT. Its protein is CASSVSGKPTGELFF.

The rearrangement links TRBV7-2 to TRBJ1-5; D is unresolved. CDR3 length equals 12 residues. V was shortened by 0 bases and J by 4 bases, with 1 base between the two germline ends. Germline CDR1 and CDR2: SGHTA and FQGNSA. The CDR3 is CASSLANQPQHF. Written as DNA, the CDR3 is TGTGCCAGCAGCTTAGCAAATCAGCCCCAGCATTTT.

This clone was detected only once. The rearrangement links TRBV19 to TRBJ2-7; TRBD1 matches at 7 bases. Germline-derived CDR1 and CDR2 are LNHDA and SQIVND (reference sequence). V dropped 1 base and J dropped 4; count of bases not matched to a gene: 7. The CDR3 sequence is 15 residues long. CDR3 nucleotide sequence: TGTGCCAGTAGTATAGCTCTCCAGACAGGGTACGAGCAGTACTTC. Translating gives CASSIALQTGYEQYF.

The chain recombines TRBV5-1 with TRBJ2-7; the D gene is possibly TRBD2 (6 bases). Trimming removed 4 bases at V and 3 bases at J, with 8 bases between. This CDR3 is 12 amino acids long. CDR1 and CDR2 from the germline V gene are SGHRS and YFSETQ. CDR3 DNA sequence: TGCGCCAGCAGCAGGGACTTCTACGAGCAGTACTTC. Protein sequence: CASSRDFYEQYF.

This chain connects TRBV5-4 to TRBJ1-3; TRBD1 matches at 9 bases. The V segment lost 4 bases and the J segment 8 bases; nucleotides outside the gene matches: 13. Germline CDR1 and CDR2: SGHNT and YYREEE (reference sequence). This CDR3 contains 16 residues. CDR3 sequence (DNA): TGTGCCAGCAGCCCAGGGGGACAGGGATCCGGGGACACCATATATTTT. Amino acid sequence: CASSPGGQGSGDTIYF.

This chain connects TRBV4-2 to TRBJ1-6, with D possibly matching TRBD1 (5 bases). The V and J ends lost 5 bases and 11 bases respectively, with 22 bases between them. Per germline, CDR1 LGHNA and CDR2 YNFKEQ. The CDR3 loop spans 16 amino acids. The CDR3 DNA reads TGTGCCAGCAGCGACCGGGACCGTCGAACGGGGGCACCCCTCCACTTT. It yields the protein CASSDRDRRTGAPLHF.

DNA of the CDR3: TGTGCCACCAGTGATAGGGGAGGGGCTAGCCAAAACCCTAGCACAGATACGCAGTATTTT. Translating it yields CATSDRGGASQNPSTDTQYF. The V call is TRBV24-1, the J call TRBJ2-3, with 7 nucleotides matching TRBD2. Germline assignment: CDR1 KGHDR and CDR2 SFDVKD. V was pared by 3 bases and J by 0 bases, with 17 bases of the junction left unmatched. The CDR3 extends over 20 amino acids.

This clone was counted at least ten times. The chain links TRBV19 to TRBJ2-7; D call uncertain. Germline lookup yields CDR1 LNHDA and CDR2 SQIVND (reference sequence). CDR3 length: 13 residues. Trimming left V 6 bases short and J 0 bases short, with 9 bases between. The CDR3 DNA sequence: TGTGCCAGTAGCGGCGGCCTCTCCTACGAGCAGTACTTC. Translated: CASSGGLSYEQYF. Together with reference TRBV19 and TRBJ2-7, the CDR3 gives the full variable domain: DGGITQSPKYLFRKEGQNVTLSCEQNLNHDAMYWYRQDPGQGLRLIYYSQIVNDFQKGDIAEGYSVSREKKESFPLTVTSAQKNPTAFYLCASSGGLSYEQYFGPGTRLTVT.

This clone was found once. V usage is TRBV12-3 or TRBV12-4 and J usage is TRBJ1-2; 7 bases match TRBD1. With V trimmed by 7 bases and J by 2 bases, 4 bases remained unmatched. The CDR3 totals 13 residues. The CDR3 protein is CASNRQGNYGYTF. In DNA form, the CDR3 reads TGTGCCAGCAATAGACAGGGCAACTATGGCTACACCTTC.

J is TRBJ1-6 and V is TRBV18; D perhaps matches TRBD1 (5 bases). Trimming shortened V by 4 bases and J by 11 bases, and 21 bases separated the two germline ends. CDR3 size: 16 residues. In germline, CDR1 is KGHSH, CDR2 LQKENI. The CDR3 nucleotides read TGTGCCAGCTCACTCTACAGTCGGGACCGAAGCACACCCCTCCACTTT. This gives the protein CASSLYSRDRSTPLHF.

The gene calls are TRBV5-8 and TRBJ1-1, with a weak D call TRBD1 (5 bases). The CDR3 covers 14 residues. CDR1 is SGHTS and CDR2 is YDEGEE in the germline V gene. The germline V and J ends were trimmed by 1 base and 5 bases, with 12 bases remaining between them. The CDR3, as DNA: TGTGCCAGCAGCTTGTTCGGGGAGGGGACTGAAGCTTTCTTT. Its translation: CASSLFGEGTEAFF.

The gene calls are TRBV12-3 or TRBV12-4 and TRBJ1-6; D ambiguous. V lost 3 bases to trimming and J lost 7 bases, with 4 bases between them. The CDR3 has 12 residues. CDR3 sequence: CASSFRNSPLHF. The DNA for the CDR3 is TGTGCCAGCAGTTTTAGGAATTCACCCCTCCACTTT.